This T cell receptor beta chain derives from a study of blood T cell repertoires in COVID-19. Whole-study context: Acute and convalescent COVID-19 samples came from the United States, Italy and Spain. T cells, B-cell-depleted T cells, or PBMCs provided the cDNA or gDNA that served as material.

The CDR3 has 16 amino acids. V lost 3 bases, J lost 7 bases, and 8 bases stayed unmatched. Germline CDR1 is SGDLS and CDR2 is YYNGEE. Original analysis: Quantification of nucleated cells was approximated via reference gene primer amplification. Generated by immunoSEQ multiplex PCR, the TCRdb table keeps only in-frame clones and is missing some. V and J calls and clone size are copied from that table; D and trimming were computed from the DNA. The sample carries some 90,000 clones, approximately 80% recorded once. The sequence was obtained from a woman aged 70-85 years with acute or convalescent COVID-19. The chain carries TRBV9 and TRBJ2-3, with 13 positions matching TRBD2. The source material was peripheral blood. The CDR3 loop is CASSGGLAGATHTQYF. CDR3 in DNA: TGTGCCAGCAGCGGCGGACTAGCGGGAGCGACCCATACGCAGTATTTT.